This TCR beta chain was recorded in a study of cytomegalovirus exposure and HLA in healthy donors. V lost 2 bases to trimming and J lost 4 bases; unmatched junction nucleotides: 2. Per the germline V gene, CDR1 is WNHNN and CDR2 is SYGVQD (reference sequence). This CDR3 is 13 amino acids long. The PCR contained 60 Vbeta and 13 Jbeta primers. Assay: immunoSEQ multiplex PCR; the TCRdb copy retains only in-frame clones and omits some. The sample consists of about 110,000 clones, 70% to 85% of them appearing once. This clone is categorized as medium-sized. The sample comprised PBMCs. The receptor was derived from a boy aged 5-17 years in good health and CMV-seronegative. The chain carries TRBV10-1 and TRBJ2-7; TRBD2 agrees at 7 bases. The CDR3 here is CASSEGLVYEQYF. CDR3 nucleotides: TGCGCCAGCAGTGAGGGACTAGTTTACGAGCAGTACTTC.